This entry lists 13 T cell receptor beta chains sequenced from one sample in a study of blood T cell repertoires in COVID-19. Profiling relied on immunoSEQ multiplex PCR, and the TCRdb table lists in-frame clones only, not all of them. The sample yields under 75,000 clones, roughly three quarters seen once. The sequenced sample consisted of peripheral blood. Every receptor here comes from a man of 80 years or more with acute or convalescent COVID-19.

This clone was counted ten times or more. The CDR3 is CASSDPGGNGNEQFF. The CDR3 nucleotides read TGTGCCAGCAGTGATCCAGGGGGCAACGGGAATGAGCAGTTCTTC. The chain recombines TRBV2 with TRBJ2-1, with 8 bases aligning to TRBD1. The CDR3 sequence is 15 residues long. Per the germline V gene, CDR1 is SNHLY and CDR2 is FYNNEI. V trimming: 3 bases; J trimming: 7 bases; junction bases outside the gene matches: 8.

This chain links TRBV27 with TRBJ2-7; possibly TRBD2 for D (6 bases). This CDR3 is 14 amino acids long. Germline V gene sequence: CDR1 MNHEY, CDR2 SMNVEV (reference sequence). The V gene lost 6 bases and the J gene lost 4 bases, with 16 bases spanning the gap. The CDR3 loop is CASSPGVPPYEQYF. DNA for the CDR3: TGTGCCAGCAGCCCGGGGGTGCCCCCTTACGAGCAGTACTTC.

The chain joins TRBV30 to TRBJ2-3; weak D call: TRBD2 (6 bases). Trimming took 0 bases from V and 2 from J, leaving 12 bases between them. The length of the CDR3 is 15 residues. Germline V gives CDR1 GTSNPN, CDR2 SVGIG (reference sequence). The DNA of the CDR3 is TGTGCCTGGAGTGTACGTGGGGGGTCCACAGATACGCAGTATTTT. Protein product: CAWSVRGGSTDTQYF.

The gene calls are TRBV20-1 and TRBJ1-4, with D uncertain. The CDR3 spans 13 residues. CDR1 is DFQATT, CDR2 SNEGSKA, per germline (reference sequence). The ends were cut back, 3 bases at V and 3 bases at J, with 8 bases in the middle. This CDR3 is CSASEGANEKLFF. As DNA, the CDR3 is TGCAGTGCTAGTGAGGGAGCTAATGAAAAACTGTTTTTT.

V gene TRBV4-1 combines with J gene TRBJ2-3, with 12 nucleotides matching TRBD2. CDR3 length: 18 amino acids. V lost 4 bases to trimming and J lost 0 bases; unmatched junction nucleotides: 8. CDR1 is MGHRA and CDR2 is YSYEKL in the germline V gene. The CDR3 DNA follows: TGCGCCAGCAGCCGACGACTAGCGGGAGACCTGAGCACAGATACGCAGTATTTT. Amino acid sequence: CASSRRLAGDLSTDTQYF.

The CDR3: CASSVGSANYGYTF. DNA of the CDR3: TGTGCCAGCAGCGTAGGGTCAGCTAACTATGGCTACACCTTC. The chain links TRBV9 to TRBJ1-2; D unresolved. Trimming took 0 bases from V and 0 from J, leaving 6 bases between them. Germline CDR1 and CDR2: SGDLS and YYNGEE. The CDR3 has 14 amino acids.

The chain uses TRBV5-8 and TRBJ2-5, with TRBD1 identical over 9 bases. CDR3 length: 15 amino acids. Unmatched junction bases numbered 11, after V lost 6 bases and J lost 5 bases. Germline V lookup: CDR1 SGHTS, CDR2 YDEGEE. The DNA for the CDR3 is TGTGCCAGCACACTGGGACAGGGTGTTTGGGAGACCCAGTACTTC. Translation: CASTLGQGVWETQYF.

The chain combines TRBV7-3 with TRBJ1-5, with D hard to call. The V and J ends lost 8 bases and 2 bases respectively, with 10 bases between them. Germline CDR1 is SGHTA and CDR2 is FQGTGA. This CDR3 spans 13 amino acids. CDR3 sequence reads: CASAPLGNQPQHF. CDR3 DNA sequence: TGTGCCAGCGCTCCACTGGGCAATCAGCCCCAGCATTTT.

The chain joins TRBV25-1 to TRBJ2-7, with TRBD2 as a possible D gene (6 bases). The germline V gene encodes CDR1 MGHDK and CDR2 SYGVNS. The CDR3 contains 12 residues. Trimming stripped 8 bases from V and 3 bases from J, with 11 bases between. Here the CDR3 reads CASSGGGYEQYF. The CDR3 nucleotides read TGTGCCAGCTCCGGGGGTGGCTACGAGCAGTACTTC.

The chain joins TRBV5-1 to TRBJ2-2; D call uncertain. Germline values: CDR1 SGHRS, CDR2 YFSETQ. The CDR3 contains 16 residues. V lost 0 bases, J lost 1 base, and 10 bases lay in between. The CDR3 region is CASSLGPSRNTGELFF. CDR3 in DNA: TGCGCCAGCAGCTTGGGGCCTAGTCGGAACACCGGGGAGCTGTTTTTT.

The chain has TRBV5-1 and TRBJ1-5; the D gene is possibly TRBD1 (5 bases). Between the trimmed V and J ends, which lost 0 bases and 5 bases, there was a span of 12 bases. From germline, CDR1 is SGHRS and CDR2 YFSETQ. The CDR3 consists of 15 residues. In DNA, the CDR3 is TGCGCCAGCAGCTTGGGTCCGGGGGAACATCAGCCCCAGCATTTT. It is translated as CASSLGPGEHQPQHF.

The V and J genes are TRBV6-4 and TRBJ2-3; D uncertain. The CDR3 runs 14 residues. Germline assignment: CDR1 MRHNA and CDR2 SNTAGT. The V gene lost 6 bases and the J gene lost 6 bases, with 16 bases spanning the gap. The CDR3 region is CASSDPPTVDTQYF. The CDR3 nucleotides read TGTGCCAGCAGCGACCCACCCACGGTGGATACGCAGTATTTT.

V is TRBV5-5 and J is TRBJ1-6; the match to TRBD1 covers 7 bases. CDR3 size: 16 residues. The germline gives CDR1 SGHKS, CDR2 YYEKEE (reference sequence). Losses at the gene ends were 3 bases for V and 6 bases for J; bases not matched to a gene: 9. This CDR3 reads CASSYGTVGSNSPLHF. CDR3 in DNA: TGTGCCAGCAGCTACGGGACAGTGGGAAGTAATTCACCCCTCCACTTT.